These 25 T cell receptor beta chains were all obtained from the same sample, sequenced in a study of shared clonotypes between healthy human individuals. Libraries were prepared by immunoSEQ multiplex PCR; TCRdb keeps only in-frame clonotypes and omits some of them. Among 1,100,000 or so clones listed, about 80% were seen once. The sample consisted of memory CD4+ T cells from PBMCs. Subset: CD45RA-negative fraction. These receptors came from a man between 18 and 29 years old in good health. Some clones in this sample may be carry-over from other donors' samples.

A remark on this clone: The junction shows a germline mismatch at one end, possibly a read error. The chain couples TRBV28 to TRBJ1-1; D is unresolved. The germline V gene has CDR1 MDHEN and CDR2 SYDVKM. The CDR3 runs to 10 residues. In DNA form, the CDR3 reads TGTGCCAGCAGGCACACAGAAGCTTTCTTT. Its protein product is CASRHTEAFF.

This chain joins TRBV28 and TRBJ2-1; 11 bases fit TRBD2. V shed 7 bases and J 6 bases; nucleotides not matched to a gene: 8. CDR1 and CDR2 (germline): MDHEN, SYDVKM. CDR3 length: 15 residues. CDR3 residues: CASIGLAGLGNEQFF. In DNA, the CDR3 is TGTGCCAGCATTGGACTAGCGGGTCTTGGCAATGAGCAGTTCTTC. Using reference TRBV28 and TRBJ2-1 for the parts outside the CDR3, the full variable domain is DVKVTQSSRYLVKRTGEKVFLECVQDMDHENMFWYRQDPGLGLRLIYFSYDVKMKEKGDIPEGYSVSREKKERFSLILESASTNQTSMYLCASIGLAGLGNEQFFGPGTRLTVL.

V and J are TRBV6-5 and TRBJ1-3; D is unresolved. The CDR3 contains 13 residues. Germline CDR1 is MNHEY and CDR2 is SVGAGI. The V gene lost 6 bases and the J gene lost 2 bases, with 8 bases spanning the gap. CDR3 sequence reads: CASRRGAGNTIYF. The CDR3, as DNA: TGTGCCAGCAGGCGTGGGGCTGGAAACACCATATATTTT.

The chain has TRBV9 and TRBJ2-7; unclear D gene. This CDR3 has 13 residues. V was clipped by 2 bases and J by 3 bases, with 9 bases between them. The V gene's germline CDR1 is SGDLS and CDR2 YYNGEE. CDR3 coding DNA: TGTGCCAGCAGCGTCAGGACCGACTACGAGCAGTACTTC. It yields the protein CASSVRTDYEQYF.

V gene TRBV9 combines with J gene TRBJ1-5; maybe TRBD1 (5 bases). The CDR3 is 15 amino acids. The V gene's germline CDR1 is SGDLS and CDR2 YYNGEE. V gave up 4 bases and J gave up 4 bases, with 15 bases separating them. The CDR3, as DNA: TGTGCCAGCAGCACAACAGGCTACGGGAATCAGCCCCAGCATTTT. Protein sequence: CASSTTGYGNQPQHF.

The chain couples TRBV27 to TRBJ2-1; 8 nucleotides agree with TRBD2. From germline, CDR1 is MNHEY and CDR2 SMNVEV (reference sequence). The CDR3 has 21 amino acids. V gave up 5 bases and J gave up 0 bases; unmatched junction bases: 21. The chain's CDR3 is CASSTTWARGGSPSSYNEQFF. In DNA form, the CDR3 reads TGTGCCAGCAGTACCACGTGGGCCCGGGGGGGATCTCCTAGCTCCTACAATGAGCAGTTCTTC.

As for this clone: This may be a read error: a much more frequent sequence differs by one nucleotide. V gene TRBV28 combines with J gene TRBJ1-2; D not resolved. The CDR3 spans 12 residues. V gave up 2 bases and J gave up 2 bases, with 3 bases separating them. CDR1 is MDHEN, CDR2 SYDVKM, per germline. The chain's CDR3 is CASSLKNYGYTF. The CDR3 nucleotides read TGTGCCAGCAGTTTAAAAAACTATGGCTACACCTTC.

This chain links TRBV20-1 with TRBJ1-2; no firm D call. Trimming removed 0 bases at V and 7 bases at J, with 3 bases between. This CDR3 spans 10 amino acids. Germline V gene lookup returns CDR1 DFQATT and CDR2 SNEGSKA (reference sequence). In DNA, the CDR3 is TGCAGTGCTAGAGAATTTGGCTACACCTTC. Translated: CSAREFGYTF.

This clone has ten or more counts. The chain's CDR3 is CASSLTSGRWNTQYF. CDR3 DNA sequence: TGTGCCAGCAGCTTAACTAGCGGGAGGTGGAATACGCAGTATTTT. V gene TRBV7-8 combines with J gene TRBJ2-3; 12 nucleotides agree with TRBD2. The V gene end was trimmed by 2 bases and the J gene end by 7 bases; junction bases not matched to a gene: 4. In germline, CDR1 is SGHVS, CDR2 FQNEAQ. The CDR3 is made up of 15 amino acids.

The chain links TRBV10-3 to TRBJ2-7; D is possibly TRBD2 (7 bases). Germline V CDR1 and CDR2: ENHRY, SYGVKD. Trimming took off 10 bases at V and 4 bases at J, with 17 bases between the two ends. This CDR3 spans 13 amino acids. Here the CDR3 DNA reads TGTGCCACTAGGGGGGGAGCGGCGTACGAGCAGTACTTC. It is translated as CATRGGAAYEQYF.

The chain uses TRBV18 and TRBJ1-5; D not resolved. The V end lost 2 bases, the J end lost 0 bases, and 8 bases lay between the germline ends. This CDR3 has 15 amino acids. Germline V lookup: CDR1 KGHSH, CDR2 LQKENI. CDR3 DNA sequence: TGTGCCAGCTCACCATCCACAAATAGCAATCAGCCCCAGCATTTT. Protein product: CASSPSTNSNQPQHF.

The chain carries TRBV6-1 and TRBJ2-1; possible D gene TRBD1, 6 bases. The V gene lost 1 base and the J gene lost 9 bases, with 19 bases spanning the gap. Germline-derived CDR1 and CDR2 are MNHNS and SASEGT. The CDR3 length is 16 residues. The CDR3 loop is CASSEGWGRGMREQFF. The CDR3 DNA is TGTGCCAGCAGTGAAGGCTGGGGCAGGGGAATGCGTGAGCAGTTCTTC.

This sequence joins TRBV30 and TRBJ2-3; D is ambiguous. V lost 5 bases, J lost 5 bases, and 11 bases lay in between. The CDR3 contains 12 residues. Per germline, CDR1 GTSNPN and CDR2 SVGIG (reference sequence). CDR3 in amino acids: CAWGPIGDTQYF. The CDR3 nucleotides read TGTGCCTGGGGTCCTATTGGAGATACGCAGTATTTT.

V is TRBV4-1 and J is TRBJ1-3; no reliable D call. The length of the CDR3 is 14 residues. V lost 0 bases and J lost 2, with 5 bases in between. The germline V gene has CDR1 MGHRA and CDR2 YSYEKL. Here the CDR3 DNA reads TGCGCCAGCAGCCAAGAAAGGGCTGGAAACACCATATATTTT. Amino acid sequence: CASSQERAGNTIYF.

This clone was seen ten or more times. Other DNA sequences in the same sample also yield this CDR3. V is TRBV7-9 and J is TRBJ1-3; no definite D call. This CDR3 contains 13 residues. The V gene's germline CDR1 is SEHNR and CDR2 FQNEAQ (reference sequence). Trimming took 5 bases from V and 2 from J, leaving 7 bases between them. The CDR3 region has the DNA TGTGCCAGCAGCCCCGGGCCTGGAAACACCATATATTTT. It is translated as CASSPGPGNTIYF.

This CDR3 is CASRGLAGLSYEQYF. The CDR3, as DNA: TGTGCCAGCAGGGGACTAGCGGGACTCTCCTACGAGCAGTACTTC. The chain has TRBV2 and TRBJ2-7; 13 bases are shared with TRBD2. CDR3 size: 15 residues. V dropped 6 bases and J dropped 0; count of bases not matched to a gene: 2. The germline V gene encodes CDR1 SNHLY and CDR2 FYNNEI.

This clone showed up just once. The chain recombines TRBV11-2 with TRBJ2-3; D remains unclear. Germline CDR1 and CDR2: SGHAT and FQNNGV. The CDR3 contains 15 residues. V was pared by 0 bases and J by 4 bases, with 11 bases between. CDR3 residues: CASSLDGGVADTQYF. DNA of the CDR3: TGTGCCAGCAGCTTAGATGGTGGGGTAGCAGATACGCAGTATTTT.

The V call is TRBV11-3, the J call TRBJ2-2; no reliable D call. The CDR3 contains 14 residues. The V end lost 1 base, the J end lost 6 bases, and 9 bases lay between the germline ends. Per the germline V gene, CDR1 is SGHNT and CDR2 is YENEEA. The CDR3 is CASSLGTGPGELFF. DNA for the CDR3: TGTGCCAGCAGCTTAGGAACGGGCCCCGGGGAGCTGTTTTTT.

This sequence joins TRBV2 and TRBJ2-7, with D unresolved. This CDR3 is 12 amino acids long. CDR1 SNHLY and CDR2 FYNNEI come from the germline V gene. V lost 6 bases to trimming and J lost 3 bases, with 9 bases between them. The CDR3 sequence is CASRGSRYEQYF. CDR3 nucleotides: TGTGCCAGCAGAGGTTCCCGCTACGAGCAGTACTTC.

This clone is a singleton in its sample. This chain joins TRBV6-6 and TRBJ2-1; 9 nucleotides match TRBD2. The germline CDR1 and CDR2 sequences are MNHNY and SVGAGI (reference sequence). The CDR3 has 15 residues. The trim removed 3 bases at V and 3 bases at J, leaving 3 bases unmatched. This CDR3 reads CASSYSSGGYNEQFF. The CDR3 region has the DNA TGTGCCAGCAGTTATAGTAGCGGGGGCTACAATGAGCAGTTCTTC.

As for this clone: The identical CDR3 is also encoded by other nucleotide sequences in the sample. The chain joins TRBV30 to TRBJ2-1; no reliable D call. Trimming stripped 2 bases from V and 7 bases from J, with 6 bases between. The CDR3 length is 11 residues. The germline V gene encodes CDR1 GTSNPN and CDR2 SVGIG (reference sequence). The CDR3 nucleotides read TGTGCCTGGAGTAGAGGTAATGAGCAGTTCTTC. This gives the protein CAWSRGNEQFF.

There are a few counts of this clone. The rearrangement uses TRBV7-8 and TRBJ2-4; the D call may be TRBD1 or TRBD2 (6 bases each). This CDR3 comprises 19 residues. Germline lookup yields CDR1 SGHVS and CDR2 FQNEAQ. Trimming cost V 0 bases and J 0 bases, with 18 bases left between them. The CDR3 here is CASSLAFAGTRAAKNIQYF. The DNA of the CDR3 is TGTGCCAGCAGCTTAGCCTTTGCGGGGACACGGGCAGCCAAAAACATTCAGTACTTC.

The table lists this clone with a few counts. CDR3 nucleotides: TGTGCCAGCAGCTTAGGGGGCTGGACAGGGGTGCAGTACTTC. Translation: CASSLGGWTGVQYF. V and J are TRBV7-6 and TRBJ2-7, with TRBD1 identical over 9 bases. V lost 1 base to trimming and J lost 9 bases; unmatched junction nucleotides: 7. The CDR3 spans 14 residues. Germline V gene data show CDR1 as SGHVS and CDR2 as FNYEAQ.

The rearrangement uses TRBV21-1 and TRBJ2-7; no check of the table's D call, TRBD1, against the DNA was made. TRBV21-1 is shown as a pseudogene. This CDR3 spans 19 amino acids. CDR3 DNA: TGTGCCAGCAGCAAAGTTAAGGCCCCGACGGGACAGGGCTCCTACGAGCAGTACTTC. This codes for CASSKVKAPTGQGSYEQYF.

The chain couples TRBV18 to TRBJ1-5; D might be TRBD1 (6 bases). The germline V gene encodes CDR1 KGHSH and CDR2 LQKENI. V shed 3 bases and J shed 7 bases, with 10 bases lying between them. The CDR3 length is 13 residues. The CDR3 protein is CASSPAGDQPQHF. The CDR3 region has the DNA TGTGCCAGCTCACCGGCAGGGGACCAGCCCCAGCATTTT. Combining the CDR3 with reference TRBV18 and TRBJ1-5 gives the whole variable domain NAGVMQNPRHLVRRRGQEARLRCSPMKGHSHVYWYRQLPEEGLKFMVYLQKENIIDESGMPKERFSAEFPKEGPSILRIQQVVRGDSAAYFCASSPAGDQPQHFGDGTRLSIL.